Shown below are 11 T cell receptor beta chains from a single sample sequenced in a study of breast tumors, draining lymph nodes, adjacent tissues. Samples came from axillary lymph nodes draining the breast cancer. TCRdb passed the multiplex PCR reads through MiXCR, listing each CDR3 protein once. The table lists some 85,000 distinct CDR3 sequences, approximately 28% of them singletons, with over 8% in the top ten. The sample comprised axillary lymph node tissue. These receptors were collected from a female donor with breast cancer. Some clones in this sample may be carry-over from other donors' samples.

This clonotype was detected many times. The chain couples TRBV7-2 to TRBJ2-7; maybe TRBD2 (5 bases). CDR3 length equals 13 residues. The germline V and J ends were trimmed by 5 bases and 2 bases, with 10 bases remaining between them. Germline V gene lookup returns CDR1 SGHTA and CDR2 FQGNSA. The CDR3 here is CASSPGLPYEQYF. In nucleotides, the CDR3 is TGTGCCAGCAGCCCCGGACTTCCCTACGAGCAGTACTTC.

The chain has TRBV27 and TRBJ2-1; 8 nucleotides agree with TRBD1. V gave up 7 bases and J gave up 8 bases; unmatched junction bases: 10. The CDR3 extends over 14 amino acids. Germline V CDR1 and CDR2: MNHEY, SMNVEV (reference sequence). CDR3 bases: TGTGCCAGCACCCGGACAGGGTTCGGTTATGAGCAGTTCTTC. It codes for CASTRTGFGYEQFF.

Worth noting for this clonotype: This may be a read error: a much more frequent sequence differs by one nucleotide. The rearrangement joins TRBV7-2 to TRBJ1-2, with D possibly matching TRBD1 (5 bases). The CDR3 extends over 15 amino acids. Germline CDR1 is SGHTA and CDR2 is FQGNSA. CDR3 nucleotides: TGTGCCAGCAGCTTCCCCGCCAGGGACTTCTATGGCTACCCCTTC. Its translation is CASSFPARDFYGYPF.

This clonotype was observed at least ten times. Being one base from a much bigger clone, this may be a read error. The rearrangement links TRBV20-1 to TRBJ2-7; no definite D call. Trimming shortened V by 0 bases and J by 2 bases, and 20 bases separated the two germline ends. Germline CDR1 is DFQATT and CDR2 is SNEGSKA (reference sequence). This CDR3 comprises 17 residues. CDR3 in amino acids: CSAREDGLGPATYEQYF. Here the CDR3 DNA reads TGCAGTGCTAGAGAGGATGGCCTAGGACCAGCGACCTACGAGCAGTACTTC.

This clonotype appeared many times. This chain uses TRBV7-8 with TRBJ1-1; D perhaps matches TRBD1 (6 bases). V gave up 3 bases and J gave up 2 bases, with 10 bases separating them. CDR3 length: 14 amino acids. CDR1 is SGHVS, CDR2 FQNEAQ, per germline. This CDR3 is CASSFGRGNTEAFF. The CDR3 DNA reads TGTGCCAGCAGCTTCGGCAGGGGCAACACTGAAGCTTTCTTT.

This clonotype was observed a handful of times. This CDR3 is CAIRMGGTADNEQFF. CDR3 DNA: TGTGCCATCAGGATGGGAGGGACGGCGGACAATGAGCAGTTCTTC. The chain joins TRBV10-3 to TRBJ2-1; TRBD2 agrees at 7 bases. The CDR3 is 15 amino acids. Looked up from germline, CDR1 is ENHRY and CDR2 is SYGVKD. Germline trimming cut 6 bases from V and 5 bases from J; bases unmatched to any gene: 10.

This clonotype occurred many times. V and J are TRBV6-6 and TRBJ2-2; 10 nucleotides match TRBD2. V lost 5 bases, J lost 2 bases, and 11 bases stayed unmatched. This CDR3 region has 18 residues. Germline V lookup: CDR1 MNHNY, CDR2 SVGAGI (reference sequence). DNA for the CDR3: TGTGCCAGCAGTGGGCTAGCGGGAGAGGGGGGAAACACCGGGGAGCTGTTTTTT. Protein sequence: CASSGLAGEGGNTGELFF.

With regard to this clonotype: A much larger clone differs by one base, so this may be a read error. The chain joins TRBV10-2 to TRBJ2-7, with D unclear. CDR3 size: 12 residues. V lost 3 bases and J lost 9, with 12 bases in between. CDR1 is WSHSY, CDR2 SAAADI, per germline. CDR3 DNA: TGCGCCAGCAGTGATCACGGCCCCGGGCAGTACTTC. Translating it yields CASSDHGPGQYF.

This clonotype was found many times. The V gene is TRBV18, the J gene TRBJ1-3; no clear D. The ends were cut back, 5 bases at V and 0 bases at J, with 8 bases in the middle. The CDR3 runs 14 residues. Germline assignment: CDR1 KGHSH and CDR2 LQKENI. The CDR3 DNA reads TGTGCCAGCTCAGCTTCTAACTCTGGAAACACCATATATTTT. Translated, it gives CASSASNSGNTIYF.

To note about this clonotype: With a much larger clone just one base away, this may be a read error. CDR3 bases: TGTGCCAGCAGTATGGCGGGAGCCAAGGGGTACGAGCAGTACTTC. Amino acid sequence: CASSMAGAKGYEQYF. The rearrangement uses TRBV6-2 or TRBV6-3 and TRBJ2-7, with 7 bases lining up with TRBD2. The germline V gene encodes CDR1 MNHEY and CDR2 SVGEGT. CDR3 size: 15 residues. J lost 4 bases, V lost 5 bases, and 11 bases had no gene match.

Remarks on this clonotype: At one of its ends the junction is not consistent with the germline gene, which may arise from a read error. CDR3 DNA: TGCGCCAGCAGTGAGACAAGGGACCAGCGGGAGACTGGAGAGACCCAGAACTTC. Amino acid sequence: CASSETRDQRETGETQNF. The chain combines TRBV10-1 with TRBJ2-5, with 8 bases identical to TRBD2. CDR3 length: 18 residues. Per germline, CDR1 WNHNN and CDR2 SYGVQD (reference sequence).